This T cell receptor (beta chain) is drawn from a study of control samples from healthy donors and cancer patients (dated by TCRdb to the early 2020s). The library was built by means of the immunoSEQ multiplex PCR assay. Drawn from immuneACCESS, this table holds only the in-frame rearrangements with V and J called that TCRdb kept. Clones are partly lost; checked studies trace under half to an unresolved V gene and leave the rest unexplained. A total of 100,000 to 150,000 clones appear in this sample, roughly 90% of them only once. The leading ten clones occupy 2% to 2.5% of the sample. Between the V and J ends, shortened by 2 bases and 5 bases respectively, the junction contains 10 bases. According to the germline V gene, CDR1 reads SGHRS and CDR2 reads YFSETQ. Including the terminal cysteine and phenylalanine, the CDR3 comprises 14 residues. Just CDR3 DNA is preserved here, 42 bases in frame from base 1.

A note on this clone: No cognate antigen has been identified for it. Base qualities were left out, and no much larger clone turns up one base away.

The sample taken for sequencing was blood. The source of this sequence is a woman in her 50s in good health. The V gene is TRBV5-1 and the J gene is TRBJ1-4; the D gene is perhaps TRBD1, on 6 matching bases. The base sequence is TGCGCCAGCAGCTTAGGGGGGCAGAATGAAAAACTGTTTTTT. It codes for CASSLGGQNEKLFF. Beyond the CDR3, the reference TRBV5-1 and TRBJ1-4 genes provide the residues; the full variable domain reads: KAGVTQTPRYLIKTRGQQVTLSCSPISGHRSVSWYQQTPGQGLQFLFEYFSETQRNKGNFPGRFSGRQFSNSRSEMNVSTLELGDSALYLCASSLGGQNEKLFFGSGTQLSVL.